This entry is about one T cell receptor beta chain. Its binding antigen is unknown. Base qualities were left out, and no much larger clone turns up one base away. In total, roughly 670 healthy bone marrow donors made up the cohort. All cohort members were sampled while nominally healthy, although unrecorded immune exposures were likely present. The donor tested CMV seronegative, placing the donor among the roughly 350 seronegative members of the cohort. Every donor gave a peripheral blood sample, and the peripheral blood mononuclear cells from that sample were used for TCR beta sequencing. The Qiagen DNeasy Blood Extraction Kit was used to extract genomic DNA from the blood cell samples. The sample is drawn from a study of cytomegalovirus exposure and HLA in healthy donors (dated by TCRdb to the late 2010s). Broadly, across the study: An earlier analysis of several hundred of the donors reported about 290 Gb of sequence data and 117 million unique TCR beta sequences from some 180 million T cells. An early release covering over 500 HLA-typed donors comprised about 310 gigabases of sequencing data and around 80 million unique TCR sequences. Of the 350 to 450 genotyped donors, approximately 82% fell in the genetic ancestry cluster associated with self-reported Caucasian donors. The study was designed to test whether signatures of past pathogen exposure could be identified by cataloging public T cell receptors. The T cell repertoires of 670 or so subjects were profiled by immunosequencing and related to cytomegalovirus serostatus. In addition to the first cohort of 650 to 800 subjects, a separate validation cohort of 130 or so different subjects was used. To predict cytomegalovirus infection status, the study combined high-throughput TCR immunosequencing, statistical association of individual TCRs with disease status, and machine learning. A later analysis re-analyzed previously published TCR beta repertoires from about 730 donors and added high-resolution HLA genotyping to study TCR occurrence patterns. The later analysis used no new phenotypic data to find candidate immune exposures, relying instead on TCR beta sequences and their occurrence across donors. To decide whether each TCR beta V gene segment behaved as functional or pseudogenic, an earlier analysis of approximately 620 of the donors relied on high-throughput TCR beta sequencing. Alongside the repertoire data, information on donor age, sex, ethnicity and CMV serostatus was compiled. In a later genetic analysis, genome-wide SNP genotypes for about 60% of the 666 donors were used, and that subset was treated as a discovery cohort. Every discovery cohort repertoire had been produced on one sequencing platform. HLA typing included class I and class II loci at four-digit resolution. Typing coverage differed by locus: A, B, C, DRB1 and DQB1 were typed in roughly 620-630 donors, DQA1 in 500 to 550, DPA1 in 600 to 610, and DPB1 in about 450. Several DR-DQ haplotypes were handled as single units for association and clustering because linkage in the cohort was strong. Among roughly 400 genotyped donors of the cohort, an average of roughly 230,000 unique TCR beta nucleotide sequences was sequenced per donor, of which 15% to 20% were non-productive. Beyond this particular receptor, the publication reports: Strong co-occurrence of HLA alleles, especially DR and DQ, made assigning TCR associations to individual alleles difficult. Seventeen rarely observed V segments, including chromosome 9 orphons, were excluded from the earlier analysis of a few hundred of the donors because counts were too low. In a later genetic analysis, a missense DCLRE1C variant was associated with V-gene and J-gene trimming of TCR beta chains, and the association was replicated in an independent cohort. Roughly uniform sequencing depth across donors was assumed in presence/absence analyses, although this assumption may not hold. In an earlier analysis of about 550 of the donors, most TCR beta V segments were observed in productive rearrangements about 87% or about 30% of the time, broadly matching IMGT annotations. A later analysis found that TCR association rates varied across HLA loci, with DRB1 alleles showing the most associated TCRs and HLA-C alleles the fewest. Correlated functional status among segregating V segments might reflect linkage disequilibrium, but an unknown experimental factor could not be ruled out. According to the authors, the approach could potentially be generalized to other disease states and immunological phenotypes. HLA typing was unavailable for some donors at each locus, so association tests used only the typed subset. A further reported finding was that TCR beta sequences accurately predicted the HLA-A and HLA-B alleles for most subjects in the first cohort. In vitro tests confirmed that a few of the cytomegalovirus-associated TCR beta chains recognize cytomegalovirus antigens. For the cohort, immune exposure information was limited to CMV serostatus. Some IMGT-functional V segments, including TRBV6-2 and TRBV6-3, could not be told apart with the 87-base-pair reads, so those segments were excluded. In a later analysis, most CMV-associated TCR beta chains were found to appear HLA-restricted, with HLA associations seemingly driven largely by CMV exposure. A cluster of highly shared sequence variants was judged likely to be a technical artifact of the sequencing pipeline. While some public TCRs were present in many individuals, most TCR sequences turned up only very rarely across donors. Several of the top co-occurrence clusters appeared to be linked to parvovirus B19, influenza, CMV and Epstein-Barr virus, according to a later analysis. In a later analysis, HLA-associated TCR beta chains showed more clonal expansion and lower generation probabilities than non-associated chains that were equally common. The classifier was reported to diagnose cytomegalovirus status with high specificity and sensitivity in both the original and validation cohorts. In this cohort, only TCR beta chains were sequenced, and detectable features were limited by the absence of alpha or paired-chain data. The study gave a list of some 150 TCR beta chains associated with cytomegalovirus. A later analysis associated roughly 17,000 TCR beta sequences with specific HLA alleles at a false discovery rate of 0.05. A later genetic analysis reported fewer N-insertions in productive TCRs among donors in an Asian-associated ancestry cluster than the roughly 620-donor mean.

Via the germline V gene, CDR1 is LGHNT and CDR2 FRNRAP. From cysteine to phenylalanine, the CDR3 is 15 amino acids long. Of the read, only the CDR3 DNA is kept; its 45 bases are in frame from base 1. The junction carries 19 bases between V and J, which are trimmed by 6 bases and 4 bases respectively. The protocol used for the library was the immunoSEQ multiplex PCR assay. A mixture of 60 forward primers for TCR Vbeta segments and 13 reverse primers for TCR Jbeta segments was used in the multiplex PCR. The CDR3 region of rearranged TCR beta genes was amplified from genomic DNA with a multiplex PCR assay. Amplified TCR beta libraries were sequenced as 87-base-pair reads on the Illumina HiSeq System. The study's processing was this. A later analysis tallied roughly 80 million unique TCR beta chains across the 600 to 700 repertoires, and around 12 million of those chains were shared by two or more donors. To remove PCR and sequencing errors, raw reads were error-corrected and collapsed into unique sequences using a nearest-neighbor algorithm that merged closely related sequences. To assign V, D and J gene segments, CDR3 sequences were aligned to IMGT reference sequences. For a sequence to be retained, at least a six-nucleotide match to both a V gene segment and a J gene segment was required. A rearrangement was called productive if the CDR3 had no stop codons and remained in frame with V and J, and every other rearrangement was called non-productive. Following IMGT convention, CDR3 was defined as the stretch from the second conserved V-encoded cysteine to the conserved J-encoded phenylalanine. The earlier analysis of 587 of the donors excluded sequences that lacked an unambiguous match to a single V gene segment. In an earlier analysis of 450 to 700 of the donors, V segments were called functional above 56.7% productive rearrangements and were called segregating when the between-donor standard deviation exceeded 5%. A statistical classification framework was developed to diagnose cytomegalovirus status using the catalog of TCR beta chain sequences. V and J gene assignment, in a later analysis, came from comparing TCR nucleotide sequences with IMGT/GENE-DB human TR gene sequences. The TCRdist pipeline was used in a later analysis to assign CDR3 sequences and most-parsimonious VDJ recombination scenarios. In a later analysis, each TCR beta chain was defined by its CDR3 amino acid sequence together with its V-gene family, and reads lacking a unique V-gene family were excluded. A later analysis removed 592 highly shared, low-generation-probability nucleotide sequences to deal with suspected cross-contamination and a sequencing artifact. In a later analysis, a clonal expansion index was calculated for each public chain from normalized within-repertoire ranks of inferred template counts. In a later analysis, generation probabilities were computed with a VDJ recombination model fitted to out-of-frame rearrangements, and the resulting probabilities were checked against IGoR. In a later analysis, TCR-TCR, TCR-HLA and TCR-CMV co-occurrence was scored with hypergeometric tests, and a repertoire-size bias correction was applied to TCR pairs. To estimate false discovery rates, a later analysis permuted the HLA or CMV assignments 20 times. In a later analysis, co-occurring TCRs were grouped using DBSCAN, and TCRdist sequence similarity was added for clustering within HLA-allele-positive subsets. Repertoires with fewer than 30,000 or more than 120,000 public chains were left out of co-occurrence clustering, as were five repertoires with anomalous nucleotide sharing. TCRdb mirrors the immuneACCESS table, restricted to in-frame sequences. Some clones are absent from its copies; in checked studies, under half trace to an unresolved V gene, and the reason for the others is unknown. That table gives V, J and clone size, and the DNA gave D and trimming. In all, the sample holds 130,000 or so clones, and 60% to 85% of those were seen once. The ten top clones hold about 3.4% of the sample.

The sequencing sample was made of PBMCs. The source of this sequence is a man between 25 and 39 years old in good health and CMV-seronegative. The sequence links TRBV12-5 to TRBJ2-7; the D gene is perhaps TRBD1, on 6 matching bases. The DNA sequence is as follows: TGTGCTAGTGGCAAGGCCCCGGGACAAAGTTACGAGCAGTACTTC. It translates to CASGKAPGQSYEQYF.